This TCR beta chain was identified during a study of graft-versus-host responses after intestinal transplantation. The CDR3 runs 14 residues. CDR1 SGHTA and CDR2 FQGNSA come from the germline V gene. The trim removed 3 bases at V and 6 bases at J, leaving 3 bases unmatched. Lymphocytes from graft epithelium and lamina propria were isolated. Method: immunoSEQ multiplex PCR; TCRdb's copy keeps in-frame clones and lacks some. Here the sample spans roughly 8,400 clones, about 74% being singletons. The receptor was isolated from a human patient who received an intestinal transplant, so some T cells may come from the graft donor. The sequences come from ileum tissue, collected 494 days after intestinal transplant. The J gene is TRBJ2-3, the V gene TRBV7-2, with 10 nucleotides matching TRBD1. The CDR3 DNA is TGTGCCAGCAGCTTCGGACAGGGGGGGGATACGCAGTATTTT. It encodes CASSFGQGGDTQYF.